The 30 T cell receptor beta chains below all came from one sample that was sequenced in a study of CD8 T cells in Susac syndrome (dated by TCRdb to about 2019). Library preparation was by the immunoSEQ multiplex PCR assay. RNA was extracted using the RNeasy kit, and roughly 0.5 to 1 microgram was reverse transcribed with random hexamers. TCRdb passed the public sequencing reads through fastp at Q25 and MiXCR, retaining productive beta sequences. Entries are consolidated by CDR3 protein sequence, retaining the most common genes and DNA. The sample yields around 160,000 distinct CDR3 sequences; about 94% were counted once. The ten top clones hold more than 0.13% of the sample. Sequencing was done on a sample of CD4+ T cells from PBMCs. The source of these receptors is a human donor in good health.

This chain joins TRBV9 and TRBJ2-1; D is unclear. The V and J ends lost 7 bases and 6 bases respectively, with 17 bases between them. The CDR3 has 14 residues. The germline V gene has CDR1 SGDLS and CDR2 YYNGEE. The DNA of the CDR3 is TGTGCCAGCTCCCGCCAGGTAATAGTCAATGAGCAGTTCTTC. It encodes CASSRQVIVNEQFF.

The chain employs TRBV5-6 and TRBJ2-5, with D possibly being TRBD1 (6 bases). Germline V gene data show CDR1 as SGHDT and CDR2 as YYEEEE. V was shortened by 0 bases and J by 5 bases, with 17 bases between the two germline ends. The CDR3 has 16 amino acids. The CDR3 region is CASSLGQGTLGETQYF. DNA of the CDR3: TGTGCCAGCAGCTTGGGGCAGGGGACCCTTGGTGAGACCCAGTACTTC.

This rearrangement joins TRBV20-1 to TRBJ1-4; 7 bases map to TRBD1. This CDR3 has 14 residues. Trimming took 0 bases from V and 7 from J; bases not matched to a gene: 5. Germline V CDR1 and CDR2: DFQATT, SNEGSKA (reference sequence). The CDR3 nucleotides read TGCAGTGCTAGAGATCAGACAGGGAGTGAAAAACTGTTTTTT. It encodes CSARDQTGSEKLFF.

CDR3 sequence: CASSQVFGTDYGYTF. The CDR3 DNA is TGTGCCAGCAGCCAAGTTTTTGGGACAGACTATGGCTACACCTTC. The chain recombines TRBV14 with TRBJ1-2, with 7 bases aligning to TRBD1. Germline V gives CDR1 SGHDN, CDR2 FVKESK. The CDR3 runs to 15 residues. The trim removed 1 base at V and 3 bases at J, leaving 5 bases unmatched.

CDR3 nucleotide sequence: TGTGCCAGCTCGCACGGGACTGAGTATGGCTACACCTTC. It translates to CASSHGTEYGYTF. The chain carries TRBV18 and TRBJ1-2, with D perhaps matching TRBD1 (5 bases). Germline V CDR1 and CDR2: KGHSH, LQKENI. Between the trimmed V and J ends, which lost 6 bases and 5 bases, there was a span of 13 bases. The CDR3 sequence is 13 residues long.

The chain employs TRBV6-5 and TRBJ1-2; no reliable D call. The germline CDR1 and CDR2 sequences are MNHEY and SVGAGI. This CDR3 contains 14 residues. Trimming took off 6 bases at V and 4 bases at J, with 15 bases between the two ends. As DNA, the CDR3 is TGTGCCAGCAGACCGTCGAGCGGGTCCTATGGCTACACCTTC. Protein product: CASRPSSGSYGYTF.

CDR3 DNA sequence: TGTGCCAGCTCACCAGGGACCGAGAACGAGCAGTACTTC. Translation: CASSPGTENEQYF. The gene calls are TRBV18 and TRBJ2-7; the D call may be TRBD1 or TRBD2 (5 bases each). CDR3 size: 13 residues. With 2 bases removed from V and 5 bases from J, the gap between germline ends came to 10 bases. Germline V lookup: CDR1 KGHSH, CDR2 LQKENI.

The DNA of the CDR3 is TGCAGTGCTAGGGTTTCGAACATTCAGTACTTC. Protein product: CSARVSNIQYF. The rearrangement uses TRBV20-1 and TRBJ2-4; D gene ambiguous. This CDR3 comprises 11 residues. Germline V CDR1 and CDR2: DFQATT, SNEGSKA (reference sequence). V shed 3 bases and J shed 7 bases, with 7 bases lying between them.

CDR3 in amino acids: CASSYSNLETQYF. The CDR3, as DNA: TGTGCCAGCAGTTACTCGAACCTAGAGACCCAGTACTTC. The V gene is TRBV6-5, the J gene TRBJ2-5; D unresolved. The V gene lost 0 bases and the J gene lost 4 bases, with 6 bases spanning the gap. CDR1 and CDR2 (germline): MNHEY, SVGAGI. The CDR3 extends over 13 amino acids.

The chain uses TRBV5-1 and TRBJ2-7; 7 nucleotides line up with TRBD1. This CDR3 comprises 15 residues. The trim removed 0 bases at V and 2 bases at J, leaving 5 bases unmatched. Germline V CDR1 and CDR2: SGHRS, YFSETQ. In DNA, the CDR3 is TGCGCCAGCAGCTTGGCCACGACAGGGACCTACGAGCAGTACTTC. Protein: CASSLATTGTYEQYF. The full variable domain, in which reference TRBV5-1 and TRBJ2-7 provide the parts outside the CDR3, is KAGVTQTPRYLIKTRGQQVTLSCSPISGHRSVSWYQQTPGQGLQFLFEYFSETQRNKGNFPGRFSGRQFSNSRSEMNVSTLELGDSALYLCASSLATTGTYEQYFGPGTRLTVT.

This chain links TRBV7-2 with TRBJ1-5; no clear D. The CDR3 is 19 amino acids. Trimming removed 3 bases from V and 0 bases from J, with 21 bases in between. Per germline, CDR1 SGHTA and CDR2 FQGNSA. CDR3 DNA sequence: TGTGCCAGCAGCTTCGAAGGATGGGGAGGAATCTCTAGCAATCAGCCCCAGCATTTT. Residues: CASSFEGWGGISSNQPQHF.

V gene TRBV7-9 combines with J gene TRBJ1-2; D is unclear. Per germline, CDR1 SEHNR and CDR2 FQNEAQ (reference sequence). Trimming shortened V by 4 bases and J by 5 bases, and 8 bases separated the two germline ends. The CDR3 is 12 residues long. The CDR3 coding sequence is TGTGCCAGCAGCTCAACCTATTATGGCTACACCTTC. It specifies CASSSTYYGYTF.

The chain is built from TRBV7-9 and TRBJ2-7; D is perhaps TRBD1 or TRBD2 (5 bases each). CDR1 and CDR2 (germline): SEHNR, FQNEAQ (reference sequence). The CDR3 covers 17 residues. V lost 2 bases to trimming and J lost 3 bases, with 20 bases between them. DNA of the CDR3: TGTGCCAGCAGCTTACCCCTCACCTGGGACCGTCTCTACGAGCAGTACTTC. Translation: CASSLPLTWDRLYEQYF. Full variable domain (outside the CDR3, taken from reference TRBV7-9 and TRBJ2-7): DTGVSQNPRHKITKRGQNVTFRCDPISEHNRLYWYRQTLGQGPEFLTYFQNEAQLEKSRLLSDRFSAERPKGSFSTLEIQRTEQGDSAMYLCASSLPLTWDRLYEQYFGPGTRLTVT.

The genes are TRBV9 and TRBJ2-5; 8 nucleotides align to TRBD2. The CDR3 sequence is 16 residues long. Germline values: CDR1 SGDLS, CDR2 YYNGEE. Trimming took 3 bases from V and 5 from J; bases not matched to a gene: 12. This CDR3 reads CASSAGRGGVMETQYF. The CDR3 DNA reads as TGTGCCAGCAGCGCCGGGAGGGGGGGCGTAATGGAGACCCAGTACTTC.

The rearrangement links TRBV12-2 to TRBJ1-2; TRBD1 is taken as the D call from the table, unchecked against the DNA. TRBV12-2 is recorded as a pseudogene. The CDR3 covers 13 residues. CDR3 region: CASRHYWGGGYTF. Written as DNA, the CDR3 is TGTGCAAGTCGTCATTACTGGGGGGGTGGCTACACCTTC.

The chain joins TRBV29-1 to TRBJ2-3; no reliable D call. The CDR3 is made up of 13 amino acids. With 1 base removed from V and 0 bases from J, the gap between germline ends came to 5 bases. Germline CDR1 reads SQVTM; CDR2 reads ANQGSEA. The CDR3 here is CSVEVGSTDTQYF. In DNA form, the CDR3 reads TGCAGCGTTGAAGTGGGTAGCACAGATACGCAGTATTTT.

The table lists this clonotype with a few counts. The genes are TRBV18 and TRBJ1-2; TRBD1 agrees at 10 bases. Germline assignment: CDR1 KGHSH and CDR2 LQKENI. V was pared by 4 bases and J by 6 bases, with 2 bases of the junction left unmatched. The CDR3 loop spans 13 amino acids. The CDR3 DNA follows: TGTGCCAGCTCACTCGGGACAGGGGATGGCTACACCTTC. Translation: CASSLGTGDGYTF.

The V and J genes are TRBV30 and TRBJ1-4, with a weak D call TRBD1 (6 bases). CDR1 GTSNPN and CDR2 SVGIG come from the germline V gene (reference sequence). Deletions cut 2 bases from V and 4 bases from J, with 11 bases between. The CDR3 has 14 residues. CDR3 sequence (DNA): TGTGCCTGGAGTCTGACAGGCGGTAATGAAAAACTGTTTTTT. Translation gives CAWSLTGGNEKLFF.

The chain's CDR3 is CATSRDASLDGETQYF. CDR3 in DNA: TGTGCCACCAGCAGAGACGCCAGTCTCGATGGAGAGACCCAGTACTTC. The V call is TRBV15, the J call TRBJ2-5, with D unresolved. The CDR3 is 16 amino acids. The germline CDR1 and CDR2 sequences are LNHNV and YYDKDF (reference sequence). Deletions cut 0 bases from V and 4 bases from J, with 15 bases between.

This chain connects TRBV12-3 or TRBV12-4 to TRBJ2-6; tentative D call: TRBD1 (6 bases). CDR3 length: 15 residues. V was shortened by 3 bases and J by 4 bases, with 10 bases between the two germline ends. Written as DNA, the CDR3 is TGTGCCAGCAGTTTTTCAGGGGCCGGGGCCAACGTCCTGACTTTC. Translated: CASSFSGAGANVLTF.

This clonotype was recorded only once. The chain carries TRBV19 and TRBJ2-7; D is perhaps TRBD1 (6 bases). Trimming removed 7 bases from V and 0 bases from J, with 13 bases in between. Germline V lookup: CDR1 LNHDA, CDR2 SQIVND (reference sequence). The CDR3 has 14 amino acids. The CDR3 DNA follows: TGTGCCAGTACTACGGGGACAAACTCCTACGAGCAGTACTTC. This gives the protein CASTTGTNSYEQYF. The full variable domain, rest sourced from reference TRBV19 and TRBJ2-7, is DGGITQSPKYLFRKEGQNVTLSCEQNLNHDAMYWYRQDPGQGLRLIYYSQIVNDFQKGDIAEGYSVSREKKESFPLTVTSAQKNPTAFYLCASTTGTNSYEQYFGPGTRLTVT.

The chain carries TRBV7-8 and TRBJ2-2, with a tentative D call TRBD1 (6 bases). Trimming took 5 bases from V and 6 from J, leaving 10 bases between them. The CDR3 is made up of 13 amino acids. Germline V gives CDR1 SGHVS, CDR2 FQNEAQ. This CDR3 reads CASSVQGPGELFF. The CDR3, as DNA: TGTGCCAGCAGCGTACAGGGCCCCGGGGAGCTGTTTTTT.

The V and J genes are TRBV3-1 and TRBJ2-7; D is unclear. V lost 3 bases and J lost 3, with 3 bases in between. The CDR3 is made up of 11 amino acids. The germline V gene encodes CDR1 LGHDT and CDR2 YNNKEL (reference sequence). CDR3 amino acids: CASSQRYEQYF. The CDR3 nucleotides are TGTGCCAGCAGCCAGCGCTACGAGCAGTACTTC.

The V and J genes are TRBV4-1 and TRBJ1-2; D gene uncertain. From germline, CDR1 is MGHRA and CDR2 YSYEKL. The ends were cut back, 1 base at V and 3 bases at J, with 12 bases in the middle. The CDR3 extends over 15 amino acids. The CDR3 loop reads CASSQVFSGDYGYTF. CDR3 DNA sequence: TGCGCCAGCAGCCAAGTCTTCTCTGGGGACTATGGCTACACCTTC.

The chain couples TRBV20-1 to TRBJ2-7, with no clear D. Germline V gene data show CDR1 as DFQATT and CDR2 as SNEGSKA (reference sequence). The CDR3 loop spans 11 amino acids. Trimming removed 7 bases from V and 4 bases from J, with 11 bases in between. The chain's CDR3 is CSVWGTYEQYF. In DNA form, the CDR3 reads TGCAGTGTGTGGGGAACTTACGAGCAGTACTTC.

The chain combines TRBV2 with TRBJ2-2; 7 positions match TRBD1. The CDR3 runs 15 residues. V shed 7 bases, J shed 2 bases, and the junction held 7 bases outside the gene matches. Germline lookup yields CDR1 SNHLY and CDR2 FYNNEI. CDR3 nucleotides: TGTGCCAGCACTGGAGACAGGGTTAACACCGGGGAGCTGTTTTTT. Its protein is CASTGDRVNTGELFF.

The chain recombines TRBV5-4 with TRBJ2-2; 7 nucleotides align to TRBD2. J lost 2 bases, V lost 3 bases, and 10 bases had no gene match. The CDR3 spans 17 residues. CDR1 and CDR2 from the germline V gene are SGHNT and YYREEE (reference sequence). In nucleotides, the CDR3 is TGTGCCAGCAGCTCGGGGGAGGGGCGTCCTAACACCGGGGAGCTGTTTTTT. It specifies CASSSGEGRPNTGELFF.

The rearrangement joins TRBV28 to TRBJ1-3; D is possibly TRBD1 (6 bases). The V end lost 5 bases, the J end lost 4 bases, and 12 bases lay between the germline ends. The CDR3 runs to 14 residues. Germline V gene sequence: CDR1 MDHEN, CDR2 SYDVKM. The CDR3 DNA reads TGTGCCAGCAGTCCCCCGGGACAAGGAAACACCATATATTTT. Protein sequence: CASSPPGQGNTIYF.

The V call is TRBV5-1, the J call TRBJ1-1; maybe TRBD1 (6 bases). This CDR3 contains 14 residues. Germline V gene data show CDR1 as SGHRS and CDR2 as YFSETQ. V lost 5 bases to trimming and J lost 4 bases, with 15 bases between them. The CDR3 DNA sequence: TGCGCCAGCAGTGCTCAGGGGATTGGCACTGAAGCTTTCTTT. It is translated as CASSAQGIGTEAFF.

The chain combines TRBV6-2 or TRBV6-3 with TRBJ2-5; 7 bases fit TRBD2. Germline V gene sequence: CDR1 MNHEY, CDR2 SVGEGT. The CDR3 loop spans 14 amino acids. V shed 7 bases, J shed 4 bases, and the junction held 9 bases outside the gene matches. This chain's CDR3 is CASTTSTGRETQYF. The CDR3 bases are TGTGCCAGCACGACTAGCACCGGACGAGAGACCCAGTACTTC.